This TCR beta chain comes out of a study of patients and donors after allogeneic stem cell transplantation. A single record per CDR3 protein comes from TCRdb applying MiXCR to the RT-PCR reads. The repertoire holds 87,000 or so distinct CDR3 sequences, with 4% to 5% as singletons. This clonotype was found many times. The CDR3 contains 12 residues. CDR1 is MNHEY and CDR2 is SMNVEV in the germline V gene (reference sequence). After removal of 7 bases from V and 4 bases from J, the junction contained 3 bases not matched to a gene. V usage is TRBV27 and J usage is TRBJ1-2; TRBD1 matches 7 bases. The sample consisted of blood, either unsorted or a sorted T cell fraction (not recorded which). The clonotype was recovered from a human donor who was either an allogeneic HSCT recipient or a stem cell or donor lymphocyte infusion donor (not recorded which). It is not recorded whose cells these are; they may come from a transplant donor. The CDR3 region is CASKGQPYGYTF. The CDR3 DNA is TGTGCCAGCAAGGGACAGCCCTATGGCTACACCTTC.